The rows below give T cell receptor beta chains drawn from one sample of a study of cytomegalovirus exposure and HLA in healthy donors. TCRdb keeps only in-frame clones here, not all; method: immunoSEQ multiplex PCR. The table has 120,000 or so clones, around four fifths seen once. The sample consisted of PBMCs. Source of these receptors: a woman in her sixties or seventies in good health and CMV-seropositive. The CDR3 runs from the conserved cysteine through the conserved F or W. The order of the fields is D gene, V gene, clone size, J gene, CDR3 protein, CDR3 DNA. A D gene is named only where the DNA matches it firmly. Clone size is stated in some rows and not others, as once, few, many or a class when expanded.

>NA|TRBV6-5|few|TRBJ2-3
CASSETTYTDTQYF
TGTGCCAGCAGCGAGACTACCTACACAGATACGCAGTATTTT
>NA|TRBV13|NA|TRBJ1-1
CASSLTMAGGEAFF
TGTGCCAGCAGCTTGACCATGGCGGGGGGTGAAGCTTTCTTT
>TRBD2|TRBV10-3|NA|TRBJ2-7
CAISERGDGSYEQYF
TGTGCCATCAGTGAGCGGGGGGACGGCTCCTACGAGCAGTACTTC
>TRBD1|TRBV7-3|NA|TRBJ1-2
CASSLGGQGNYGYTF
TGTGCCAGCAGCTTAGGGGGACAGGGGAACTATGGCTACACCTTC
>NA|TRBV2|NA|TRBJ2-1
CASSPLPGDEQFF
TGTGCCAGCAGTCCGCTTCCAGGGGATGAGCAGTTCTTC
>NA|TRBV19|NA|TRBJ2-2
CASSPGLLVGELFF
TGTGCCAGTAGTCCGGGACTTCTTGTCGGGGAGCTGTTTTTT
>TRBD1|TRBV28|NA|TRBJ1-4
CASSFTQGAANEKLFF
TGTGCCAGCAGTTTTACACAGGGGGCTGCTAATGAAAAACTGTTTTTT
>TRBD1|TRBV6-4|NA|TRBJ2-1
CASSDRTGGWNEQFF
TGTGCCAGCAGTGACCGGACAGGGGGGTGGAATGAGCAGTTCTTC
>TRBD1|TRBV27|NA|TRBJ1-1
CASSLSRGPGAFF
TGTGCCAGCAGTTTATCCAGGGGGCCTGGAGCTTTCTTT
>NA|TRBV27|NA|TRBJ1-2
CASTLAGYTF
TGTGCCAGCACCCTTGCGGGCTACACCTTC
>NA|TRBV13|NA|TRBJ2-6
CASSLRSSGANVLTF
TGTGCCAGCAGCTTAAGGAGCTCTGGGGCCAACGTCCTGACTTTC
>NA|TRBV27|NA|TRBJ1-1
CASSTRGWAEAFF
TGTGCCAGCAGTACAAGAGGGTGGGCTGAAGCTTTCTTT
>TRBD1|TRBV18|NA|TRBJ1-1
CASSQGQLNTEAFF
TGTGCCAGCTCCCAGGGACAGCTAAACACTGAAGCTTTCTTT
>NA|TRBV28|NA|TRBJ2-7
CASSQITSYHSYEQYF
TGTGCCAGCAGTCAAATTACTAGCTACCACTCCTACGAGCAGTACTTC
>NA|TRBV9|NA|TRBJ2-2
CASSVVDSFGELFF
TGTGCCAGCAGCGTAGTGGACAGCTTCGGTGAGCTGTTTTTT
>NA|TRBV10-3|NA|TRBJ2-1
CAISESRERSYNEQFF
TGTGCCATCAGTGAGTCAAGGGAGCGTTCCTACAATGAGCAGTTCTTC
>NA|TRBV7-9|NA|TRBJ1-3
CASSLQGTSSGNTIYF
TGTGCCAGCAGCCTGCAAGGGACATCTTCCGGAAACACCATATATTTT
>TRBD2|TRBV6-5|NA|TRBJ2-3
CASRRAGDGGDTQYF
TGTGCCAGCAGGAGAGCGGGAGACGGAGGAGATACGCAGTATTTT
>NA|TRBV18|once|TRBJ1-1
CASSFGTEAFF
TGTGCCAGCTCATTCGGCACTGAAGCTTTCTTT
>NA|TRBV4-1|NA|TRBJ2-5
CASSYQGRETQYF
TGCGCCAGCAGCTACCAGGGGAGAGAGACCCAGTACTTC
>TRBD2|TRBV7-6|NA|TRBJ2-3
CASSLRLADTSTDTQYF
TGTGCCAGCAGCTTGAGACTAGCGGATACTAGCACAGATACGCAGTATTTT
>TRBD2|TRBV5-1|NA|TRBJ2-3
CASSLGRLAGGGDTQYF
TGCGCCAGCAGCTTGGGACGGCTAGCGGGAGGAGGAGATACGCAGTATTTT